The 15 T cell receptor beta chains below all came from one sample that was sequenced in a study of cytomegalovirus exposure and HLA in healthy donors. The PCR employed 60 Vbeta primers together with 13 Jbeta primers. Some clones are missing from TCRdb's copy, which holds only in-frame ones; the method was immunoSEQ multiplex PCR. The sample holds over 110,000 clones, approximately 73% seen once. Input material: PBMCs. These receptors originate from a woman between 35 and 50 years old in good health and CMV-seronegative.

CDR3 DNA: TGTGCCAGCAGCTCTCAGGGGGCTAACTATGGCTACACCTTC. This encodes CASSSQGANYGYTF. The chain carries TRBV9 and TRBJ1-2; 7 bases agree with TRBD1. V lost 4 bases, J lost 0 bases, and 3 bases stayed unmatched. The CDR3 is made up of 14 amino acids. Germline loops: CDR1 SGDLS, CDR2 YYNGEE.

The chain uses TRBV2 and TRBJ1-6; 8 bases match TRBD1. In germline, CDR1 is SNHLY, CDR2 FYNNEI. CDR3 length: 12 residues. Trimming at V came to 3 bases and at J to 19 bases, leaving 8 bases not matched to a gene. DNA of the CDR3: TGTGCCAGCAGTGATGACAGGGGCCTGGCACACTTT. This codes for CASSDDRGLAHF.

DNA for the CDR3: TGTGCCAGCAGTTTATTGCAGGGGGCGAAGGGCTACACCTTC. It encodes CASSLLQGAKGYTF. V is TRBV27 and J is TRBJ1-2; 8 nucleotides align to TRBD1. J was trimmed by 8 bases and V by 1 base; bases with no gene match: 6. The CDR3 covers 14 residues. Germline V lookup: CDR1 MNHEY, CDR2 SMNVEV (reference sequence).

A few counts support this clone. The CDR3 sequence is CASSLATVRNQPQHF. For the CDR3, the DNA is TGTGCCAGCAGCTTGGCGACAGTTAGGAATCAGCCCCAGCATTTT. The J gene is TRBJ1-5, the V gene TRBV5-7; possibly TRBD1 for D (5 bases). TRBV5-7 is reported as an ORF; its role is uncertain. This CDR3 has 15 residues. The V and J ends lost 0 bases and 4 bases respectively, with 11 bases between them.

V is TRBV7-2 and J is TRBJ2-5; D not resolved. Germline CDR1 reads SGHTA; CDR2 reads FQGNSA. CDR3 length: 12 amino acids. The germline V and J ends were trimmed by 5 bases and 5 bases, with 9 bases remaining between them. The DNA for the CDR3 is TGTGCCAGCAGCCCCCCCTTGGAGACCCAGTACTTC. Amino acid sequence: CASSPPLETQYF.

This clone was seen only a few times. V gene TRBV7-9 combines with J gene TRBJ1-1; a weak D match, TRBD1 (6 bases). The V gene's germline CDR1 is SEHNR and CDR2 FQNEAQ (reference sequence). This CDR3 has 15 residues. The V gene lost 5 bases and the J gene lost 5 bases, with 18 bases spanning the gap. In DNA, the CDR3 is TGTGCCAGCAGCCCCCTCACAGGGACGGAAACTGAAGCTTTCTTT. It codes for CASSPLTGTETEAFF.

J is TRBJ1-1 and V is TRBV10-3; TRBD1 matches at 10 bases. Unmatched junction bases numbered 11, after V lost 10 bases and J lost 6 bases. CDR3 length: 14 residues. Germline assignment: CDR1 ENHRY and CDR2 SYGVKD. As DNA, the CDR3 is TGTGCCACCACAGGGGGACAGGGGAGCGCTGAAGCTTTCTTT. It yields the protein CATTGGQGSAEAFF.

The V call is TRBV20-1, the J call TRBJ2-1; no definite D call. V was trimmed by 3 bases and J by 7 bases, leaving 7 bases between them. There are 11 residues in the CDR3. Germline CDR1 reads DFQATT; CDR2 reads SNEGSKA (reference sequence). The CDR3 sequence is CSASNGNEQFF. The DNA for the CDR3 is TGCAGTGCTAGCAACGGGAATGAGCAGTTCTTC.

V and J are TRBV28 and TRBJ2-7; 11 nucleotides agree with TRBD1. Germline V CDR1 and CDR2: MDHEN, SYDVKM. J was trimmed by 2 bases and V by 4 bases; bases with no gene match: 7. This CDR3 has 16 residues. CDR3 protein: CASSWNRDRGAYEQYV. In nucleotides, the CDR3 is TGTGCCAGCAGTTGGAACCGGGACAGGGGGGCCTACGAGCAGTACGTC.

This sequence joins TRBV7-2 and TRBJ2-5, with 8 bases that match TRBD1. The DNA end lines up better with TRBJ2-7; the J call may be wrong. The CDR3 spans 17 residues. Germline V lookup: CDR1 SGHTA, CDR2 FQGNSA. The CDR3 region has the DNA TGTGCCAGCAGCTACAAATACCCCGGGACAGGCTCCTACGAGCAGTACTTC. Translated: CASSYKYPGTGSYEQYF.

This clone came up a few times. The chain employs TRBV5-1 and TRBJ2-2, with 7 bases lining up with TRBD2. The CDR3 is 14 amino acids. Germline loops: CDR1 SGHRS, CDR2 YFSETQ. V dropped 4 bases and J dropped 5; count of bases not matched to a gene: 5. This CDR3 is CASSRGGETGELFF. The CDR3 region has the DNA TGCGCCAGCAGCAGGGGAGGGGAGACCGGGGAGCTGTTTTTT.

This clone was found a few times. The chain has TRBV5-6 and TRBJ1-4; D gene ambiguous. The CDR3 loop spans 14 amino acids. Germline V gene data show CDR1 as SGHDT and CDR2 as YYEEEE. With 6 bases removed from V and 8 bases from J, the gap between germline ends came to 17 bases. The CDR3 here is CASNLGSVKEKLFF. CDR3 in DNA: TGTGCCAGCAACCTTGGGAGTGTAAAGGAAAAACTGTTTTTT.

V gene TRBV5-4 combines with J gene TRBJ2-5; 10 nucleotides line up with TRBD2. The ends lost 0 bases at V and 7 bases at J; junction bases unmatched: 12. CDR1 and CDR2 from the germline V gene are SGHNT and YYREEE (reference sequence). There are 17 residues in the CDR3. The CDR3 spells CASSLGRASGGFATQYF. The CDR3 coding sequence is TGTGCCAGCAGCTTGGGTAGGGCTAGCGGGGGTTTTGCGACCCAGTACTTC.

This rearrangement joins TRBV5-1 to TRBJ2-5; maybe TRBD1 (5 bases). The CDR3 is 13 amino acids. In germline, CDR1 is SGHRS, CDR2 YFSETQ. V was cut by 6 bases and J by 2 bases, with 11 bases left in between. Here the CDR3 DNA reads TGCGCCAGCAATGATAGGGGACAAGAGACCCAGTACTTC. This encodes CASNDRGQETQYF. Full variable domain (remainder filled in from reference TRBV5-1 and TRBJ2-5): KAGVTQTPRYLIKTRGQQVTLSCSPISGHRSVSWYQQTPGQGLQFLFEYFSETQRNKGNFPGRFSGRQFSNSRSEMNVSTLELGDSALYLCASNDRGQETQYFGPGTRLLVL.

This rearrangement joins TRBV10-3 to TRBJ2-1; possible D gene TRBD2, 5 bases. Trimming took 4 bases from V and 6 from J, leaving 7 bases between them. The CDR3 is made up of 12 amino acids. Per germline, CDR1 ENHRY and CDR2 SYGVKD. The CDR3 region has the DNA TGTGCCATCAGTGGAGGGCTCAATGAGCAGTTCTTC. Its translation: CAISGGLNEQFF.